This T cell receptor beta chain stems from a study of vaccination effects on CD4 cells after COVID-19. Here immunoSEQ multiplex PCR was the method, and the copy in TCRdb shows in-frame clones only, minus some. Here the sample spans 35,000 to 55,000 clones, 70% to 80% being singletons. V lost 1 base and J 4 bases, leaving 6 bases between the germline ends. In germline, CDR1 is SGDLS, CDR2 YYNGEE. The CDR3 is 14 amino acids. Expansion of antigen-specific CD4+ T cells with viral peptide pools was carried out by the ViraFEST assay before sequencing. When around nine days of culture had elapsed, CD4+ T cells were isolated. Recipients of the vaccine had no prior SARS-CoV-2 infection and negative nucleocapsid antibodies. With roughly 10 ug/ml peptides and roughly 11 IU/ml IL-2, approximately 2.1 million PBMC per well were cultured. Notes on this clone: As yet, its antigen is unknown.

The sequencing here drew on CD4+ T cells from PBMCs cultured with SARS-CoV-2 spike peptides, taken before COVID-19 vaccination. The V call is TRBV9, the J call TRBJ1-6; unclear D gene. The source of this sequence is a human donor who received a COVID-19 vaccine. CDR3: CASSVSTYNSPLHF. CDR3 DNA: TGTGCCAGCAGCGTATCCACTTATAATTCACCCCTCCACTTT.